The subject of this entry is one T cell receptor beta chain. This CDR3 region has 16 residues. With V trimmed by 5 bases and J by 0 bases, 4 bases remained unmatched. CDR1 is SGHTA, CDR2 FQGNSA, per germline. Constant-region reverse primers amplified full-length variable regions, followed by semi-nested Nested Universal Primer A PCR. TCRdb reprocessed the 5' RACE reads via MiXCR and lists one record per CDR3 protein. The repertoire includes some 62,000 distinct CDR3 sequences, under 35% of them detected once, and roughly 2.5% sits in the top ten. The clonotype comes from a female donor with breast cancer. Sequencing was done on a sample of tumor-infiltrating naive CD4+ T cells sorted from the breast tumor. As for subset: naive CD4+ T cells, CD4+CD45RA+CD25-. V gene TRBV7-2 combines with J gene TRBJ2-1, with TRBD2 matching 10 bases. The CDR3 DNA follows: TGTGCCAGCAGCAAACTAGCGGGGCACTCCTACAATGAGCAGTTCTTC. Its protein product is CASSKLAGHSYNEQFF.